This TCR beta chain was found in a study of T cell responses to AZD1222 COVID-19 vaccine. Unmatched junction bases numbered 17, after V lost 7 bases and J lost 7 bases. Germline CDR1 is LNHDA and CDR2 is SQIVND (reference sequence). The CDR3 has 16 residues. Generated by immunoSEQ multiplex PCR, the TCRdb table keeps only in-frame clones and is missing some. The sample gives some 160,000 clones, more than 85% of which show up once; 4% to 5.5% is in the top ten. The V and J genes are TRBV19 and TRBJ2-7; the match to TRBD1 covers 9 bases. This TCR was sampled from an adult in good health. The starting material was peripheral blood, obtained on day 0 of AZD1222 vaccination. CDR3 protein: CASTRRLSGTGLEQYF. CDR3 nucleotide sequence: TGTGCCAGTACCCGGCGTCTCTCCGGGACAGGGTTGGAGCAGTACTTC.